This T cell receptor beta chain came from a study of T cells in Graves' hyperthyroidism and ophthalmopathy. This clonotype was observed a single time. Given a much more abundant clone one base away, this may be a read error. RNA transcripts gave rise to amplified TCR beta CDR3 regions. HTBI primers drove first-round RT-PCR of the TCR CDR3. TCRdb ran MiXCR on the multiplex PCR reads and lists one entry per CDR3 protein. The data show around 500,000 distinct CDR3 sequences, roughly an eighth seen once. The CDR3 has 16 amino acids. CDR1 SEHNR and CDR2 FQNEAQ come from the germline V gene (reference sequence).

The sequence was collected from a woman between 18 and 30 years old with Graves' hyperthyroidism. Sequenced material: blood. The chain has TRBV7-9 and TRBJ2-3, with TRBD2 matching over 14 bases. The CDR3 DNA reads TGTTCCAGCAGCTCTCCGACTAGCGGGAGGGATAATACGCAGTATTTT. It encodes CSSSSPTSGRDNTQYF.